The 23 T cell receptor beta chains below were found in one sample sequenced in a study of T cells in Graves' hyperthyroidism and ophthalmopathy. Amplification yielded TCR beta CDR3 regions, with RNA transcripts as the source. During a first-round RT-PCR of the TCR CDR3, the HTBI primer set was used. TCRdb reanalysed the multiplex PCR reads using MiXCR and keeps one entry per CDR3 protein. The sample includes over 350,000 distinct CDR3 sequences, roughly 15% of them seen just once. The sample comprised blood. The receptors were sampled from a man between 18 and 29 years old with Graves' ophthalmopathy.

Only a few counts were recorded for this clonotype. The rearrangement links TRBV29-1 to TRBJ1-1, with D maybe TRBD1 (5 bases). V was clipped by 8 bases and J by 2 bases, with 15 bases between them. Germline-derived CDR1 and CDR2 are SQVTM and ANQGSEA. CDR3 length equals 13 residues. In DNA, the CDR3 is TGCAGCTCAGAAATCCAGGGCAACACTGAAGCTTTCTTT. This codes for CSSEIQGNTEAFF.

The rearrangement links TRBV6-4 to TRBJ1-6, with D hard to call. The CDR3 is 13 amino acids. Germline-derived CDR1 and CDR2 are MRHNA and SNTAGT. The V end was cut by 6 bases, the J end by 9 bases, with 12 bases between. CDR3 sequence (DNA): TGTGCCAGCAGACCGACAAGTCGTTCACCCCTCCACTTT. Translated, it gives CASRPTSRSPLHF.

This chain joins TRBV24-1 and TRBJ2-5, with D possibly TRBD1 on 6 matching bases. V lost 5 bases and J lost 3, with 9 bases in between. Germline values: CDR1 KGHDR, CDR2 SFDVKD. The CDR3 length is 13 residues. CDR3 sequence: CATSVGQEETQYF. The CDR3 nucleotides read TGTGCCACCAGTGTGGGACAAGAAGAGACCCAGTACTTC.

This clonotype has a count of ten or more. This sequence joins TRBV27 and TRBJ2-3; D not certain. The germline CDR1 and CDR2 sequences are MNHEY and SMNVEV (reference sequence). The CDR3 contains 12 residues. V lost 0 bases and J 5 bases, leaving 3 bases between the germline ends. The CDR3 is CASSLSLDTQYF. In nucleotides, the CDR3 is TGTGCCAGCAGTTTATCCCTAGATACGCAGTATTTT.

In its sample, this clonotype was seen many times. The rearrangement joins TRBV6-6 to TRBJ2-2, with D perhaps TRBD2 (5 bases). Looked up from germline, CDR1 is MNHNY and CDR2 is SVGAGI (reference sequence). CDR3 size: 16 residues. Trimming pared 2 bases from V and 2 bases from J, leaving 12 bases between. This chain's CDR3 is CASSYGPGDNTGELFF. DNA of the CDR3: TGTGCCAGCAGTTACGGTCCCGGGGATAACACCGGGGAGCTGTTTTTT.

This clonotype has more than one count but fewer than ten. The V gene is TRBV12-3 or TRBV12-4, the J gene TRBJ2-2, with D perhaps given as TRBD1 or TRBD2 (7 bases each). The germline V and J ends were trimmed by 5 bases and 4 bases, with 14 bases remaining between them. The CDR3 is 15 residues long. Written as DNA, the CDR3 is TGTGCCAGCAGTCTCCAGGGGGGGTCCACCGGGGAGCTGTTTTTT. Protein sequence: CASSLQGGSTGELFF.

This clonotype was counted many times. The V gene is TRBV2, the J gene TRBJ1-1; the match to TRBD1 covers 8 bases. Looked up from germline, CDR1 is SNHLY and CDR2 is FYNNEI. CDR3 length equals 13 residues. Germline trimming cut 6 bases from V and 4 bases from J; bases unmatched to any gene: 4. The CDR3 loop reads CASRIDRGTEAFF. The CDR3 nucleotides are TGTGCCAGCAGGATTGACAGGGGCACTGAAGCTTTCTTT. The complete variable domain, with remaining parts taken from reference TRBV2 and TRBJ1-1, reads EPEVTQTPSHQVTQMGQEVILRCVPISNHLYFYWYRQILGQKVEFLVSFYNNEISEKSEIFDDQFSVERPDGSNFTLKIRSTKLEDSAMYFCASRIDRGTEAFFGQGTRLTVV.

The gene calls are TRBV7-2 and TRBJ1-6; D possibly corresponds to TRBD1 (6 bases). This CDR3 region has 15 residues. V shed 6 bases and J shed 2 bases, with 11 bases lying between them. Per the germline V gene, CDR1 is SGHTA and CDR2 is FQGNSA. CDR3 nucleotides: TGTGCCAGCAGGGGGGGCGTAACCTATAATTCACCCCTCCACTTT. This translates into CASRGGVTYNSPLHF.

Only a few counts were recorded for this clonotype. The chain recombines TRBV27 with TRBJ2-1; 12 bases align to TRBD2. Trimming at V came to 7 bases and at J to 6 bases, leaving 1 base not matched to a gene. The CDR3 has 13 residues. Germline V gives CDR1 MNHEY, CDR2 SMNVEV (reference sequence). The CDR3 reads CASTSGGANEQFF. In nucleotides, the CDR3 is TGTGCCAGCACTAGCGGGGGGGCCAATGAGCAGTTCTTC.

The chain recombines TRBV12-3 or TRBV12-4 with TRBJ2-3; TRBD1 or TRBD2 may be the D gene (5 bases each). V dropped 3 bases and J dropped 2 bases, with 12 bases sitting between them. CDR3 length equals 15 residues. CDR3 nucleotide sequence: TGTGCCAGCAGTTTCTCACAGGAGGTCACAGATACGCAGTATTTT. Amino acids: CASSFSQEVTDTQYF.

As for this clonotype: As the CDR3 is not closed by the conserved phenylalanine or tryptophan, this likely results from a read error. The rearrangement links TRBV7-9 to TRBJ2-3; 14 nucleotides match TRBD2. The V gene's germline CDR1 is SEHNR and CDR2 FQNEAQ (reference sequence). With V trimmed by 5 bases and J by 4 bases, 5 bases remained unmatched. CDR3 size: 16 residues. Here the CDR3 DNA reads TGTGCCAGCAGCCCGACTAGCGGGGGGGCCCCAGATACGCAGTATTCT. It yields the protein CASSPTSGGAPDTQYS.

Many counts were recorded for this clonotype. The chain has TRBV30 and TRBJ2-7; perhaps D is TRBD1 or TRBD2 (5 bases each). Germline CDR1 reads GTSNPN; CDR2 reads SVGIG (reference sequence). Trimming removed 0 bases at V and 3 bases at J, with 15 bases between. There are 15 residues in the CDR3. The CDR3 sequence: CAWSVRQGPYYEQYF. The DNA of the CDR3 is TGTGCCTGGAGTGTACGGCAGGGACCCTACTACGAGCAGTACTTC.

The table lists this clonotype with a few counts. The J gene is TRBJ2-3, the V gene TRBV20-1, with D unclear. Germline CDR1 reads DFQATT; CDR2 reads SNEGSKA (reference sequence). This CDR3 has 12 amino acids. V was cut by 5 bases and J by 7 bases, with 13 bases left in between. CDR3 protein: CSAPYPSNTQYF. The CDR3 DNA follows: TGCAGTGCTCCCTATCCTTCTAATACGCAGTATTTT.

This clonotype has at least ten counts. The chain joins TRBV2 to TRBJ2-5; 10 bases fit TRBD2. CDR3 length equals 18 residues. In germline, CDR1 is SNHLY, CDR2 FYNNEI. J was trimmed by 4 bases and V by 5 bases; bases with no gene match: 16. The CDR3 DNA follows: TGTGCCAGCAGTACATTGGGGGGGGCTAGCGGGAGTGGAGAGACCCAGTACTTC. Translated: CASSTLGGASGSGETQYF.

The sample holds a few counts of this clonotype. The J gene is TRBJ2-1, the V gene TRBV19; tentatively, D is TRBD1 (5 bases). Germline assignment: CDR1 LNHDA and CDR2 SQIVND (reference sequence). Trimming took 6 bases from V and 8 from J, leaving 17 bases between them. The CDR3 has 14 amino acids. The CDR3 DNA reads TGTGCCAGTAGCCCTCAGGGCTATCGGCATGAGCAGTTCTTC. Its protein is CASSPQGYRHEQFF.

This clonotype was seen ten or more times. The rearrangement joins TRBV27 to TRBJ2-4; TRBD1 matches 8 bases. Trimming at V came to 4 bases and at J to 1 base, leaving 6 bases not matched to a gene. Germline CDR1 and CDR2: MNHEY and SMNVEV (reference sequence). This CDR3 has 16 residues. The chain's CDR3 is CASSSRQGKAKNIQYF. The DNA for the CDR3 is TGTGCCAGCAGTTCCAGACAGGGGAAGGCCAAAAACATTCAGTACTTC.

This clonotype has a count of ten or more. V usage is TRBV19 and J usage is TRBJ2-5; tentative D call: TRBD2 (5 bases). The V end was cut by 11 bases, the J end by 5 bases, with 21 bases between. Germline CDR1 and CDR2: LNHDA and SQIVND (reference sequence). The CDR3 has 14 residues. CDR3 coding DNA: TGTGCCCCTAAAGAGGCCACCCGCGGGGAGACCCAGTACTTC. It yields the protein CAPKEATRGETQYF. Together with reference TRBV19 and TRBJ2-5, the CDR3 gives the full variable domain: DGGITQSPKYLFRKEGQNVTLSCEQNLNHDAMYWYRQDPGQGLRLIYYSQIVNDFQKGDIAEGYSVSREKKESFPLTVTSAQKNPTAFYLCAPKEATRGETQYFGPGTRLLVL.

This clonotype has only a few counts. This rearrangement joins TRBV3-1 to TRBJ1-6; D uncertain. The CDR3 consists of 15 residues. Germline V gene lookup returns CDR1 LGHDT and CDR2 YNNKEL (reference sequence). V gave up 1 base and J gave up 1 base, with 5 bases separating them. The CDR3 region is CASSQAKSYNSPLHF. DNA for the CDR3: TGTGCCAGCAGCCAAGCTAAGTCCTATAATTCACCCCTCCACTTT.

A few counts support this clonotype. The gene calls are TRBV9 and TRBJ1-1; D uncertain. Trimming took off 0 bases at V and 2 bases at J, with 17 bases between the two ends. CDR1 is SGDLS and CDR2 is YYNGEE in the germline V gene. The CDR3 consists of 17 residues. In nucleotides, the CDR3 is TGTGCCAGCAGCGTAGGTGAAACGGTGTTGAGTAACACTGAAGCTTTCTTT. Translated, it gives CASSVGETVLSNTEAFF.

The chain carries TRBV20-1 and TRBJ1-1, with D possibly being TRBD1 (5 bases). This CDR3 spans 13 amino acids. V dropped 5 bases and J dropped 2 bases, with 12 bases sitting between them. Germline CDR1 reads DFQATT; CDR2 reads SNEGSKA (reference sequence). CDR3 residues: CSARGTFNTEAFF. The DNA for the CDR3 is TGCAGTGCTCGCGGGACTTTTAACACTGAAGCTTTCTTT.

This clonotype was counted many times. V and J are TRBV20-1 and TRBJ2-2, with D perhaps matching TRBD2 (6 bases). The V gene's germline CDR1 is DFQATT and CDR2 SNEGSKA (reference sequence). The CDR3 length is 14 residues. DNA of the CDR3: TGCAGCGCCGCCGGGACTTACAACACCGGGGAGCTGTTTTTT. Translated: CSAAGTYNTGELFF.

This clonotype was observed at least ten times. The chain joins TRBV6-1 to TRBJ2-1; perhaps TRBD1 as D (5 bases). Trimming took 5 bases from V and 4 from J, leaving 12 bases between them. The CDR3 consists of 14 residues. Looked up from germline, CDR1 is MNHNS and CDR2 is SASEGT. The CDR3 bases are TGTGCCAGCAGTCGACAGTCACTTTACAATGAGCAGTTCTTC. Translating it yields CASSRQSLYNEQFF.

The chain combines TRBV28 with TRBJ1-1, with D unclear. This CDR3 contains 14 residues. Trimming shortened V by 2 bases and J by 0 bases, and 7 bases separated the two germline ends. The germline V gene has CDR1 MDHEN and CDR2 SYDVKM. The CDR3 DNA is TGTGCCAGCAGTTTAGCGTCCTTGAACACTGAAGCTTTCTTT. As protein: CASSLASLNTEAFF.